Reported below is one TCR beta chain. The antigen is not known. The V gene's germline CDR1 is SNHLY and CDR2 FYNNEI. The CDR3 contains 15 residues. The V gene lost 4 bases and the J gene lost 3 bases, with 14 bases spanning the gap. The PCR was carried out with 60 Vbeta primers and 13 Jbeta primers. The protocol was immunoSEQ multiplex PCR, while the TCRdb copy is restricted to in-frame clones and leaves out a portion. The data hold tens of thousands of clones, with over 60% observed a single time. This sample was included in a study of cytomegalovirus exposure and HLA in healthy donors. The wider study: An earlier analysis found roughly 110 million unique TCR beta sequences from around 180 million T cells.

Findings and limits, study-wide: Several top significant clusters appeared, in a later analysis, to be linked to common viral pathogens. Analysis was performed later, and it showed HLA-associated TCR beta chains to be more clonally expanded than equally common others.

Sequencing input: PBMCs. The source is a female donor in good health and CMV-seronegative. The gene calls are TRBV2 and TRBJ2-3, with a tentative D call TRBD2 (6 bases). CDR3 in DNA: TGTGCCAGCAGTGGATACGGGAGTCAGACAGATACGCAGTATTTT. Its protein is CASSGYGSQTDTQYF.